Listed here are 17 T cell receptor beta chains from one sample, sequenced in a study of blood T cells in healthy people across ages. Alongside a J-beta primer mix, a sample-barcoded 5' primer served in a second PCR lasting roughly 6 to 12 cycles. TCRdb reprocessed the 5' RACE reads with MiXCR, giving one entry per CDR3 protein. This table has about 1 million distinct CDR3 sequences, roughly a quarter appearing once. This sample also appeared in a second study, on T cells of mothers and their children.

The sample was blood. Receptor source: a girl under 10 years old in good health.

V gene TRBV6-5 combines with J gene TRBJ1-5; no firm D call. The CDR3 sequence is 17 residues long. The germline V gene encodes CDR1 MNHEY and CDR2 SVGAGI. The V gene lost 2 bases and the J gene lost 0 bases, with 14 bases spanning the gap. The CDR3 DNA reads TGTGCCAGCAGTTACCGGCAGCGAAGATCTAGCAATCAGCCCCAGCATTTT. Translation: CASSYRQRRSSNQPQHF.

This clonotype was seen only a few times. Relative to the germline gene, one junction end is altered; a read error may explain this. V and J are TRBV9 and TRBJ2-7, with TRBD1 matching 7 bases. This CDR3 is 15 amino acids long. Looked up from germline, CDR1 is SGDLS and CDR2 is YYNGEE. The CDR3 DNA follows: TGTGCCGGCAGCGGCCGGGACAGTCTAACCTACGAGCAGTACTTC. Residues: CAGSGRDSLTYEQYF.

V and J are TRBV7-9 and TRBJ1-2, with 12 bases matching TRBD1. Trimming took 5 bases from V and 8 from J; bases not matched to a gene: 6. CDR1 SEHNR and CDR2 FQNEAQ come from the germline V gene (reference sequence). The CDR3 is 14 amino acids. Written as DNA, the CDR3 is TGTGCCAGCAGCCCGGGACAGGGGGCGAACGGCTACACCTTC. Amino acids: CASSPGQGANGYTF.

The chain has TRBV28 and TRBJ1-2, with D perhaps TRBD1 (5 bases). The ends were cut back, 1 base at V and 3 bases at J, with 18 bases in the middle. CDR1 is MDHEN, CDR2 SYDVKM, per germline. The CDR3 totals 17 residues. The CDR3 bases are TGTGCCAGCAGTTTATTGGGATTCCTGCGGGGCGACTATGGCTACACCTTC. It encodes CASSLLGFLRGDYGYTF.

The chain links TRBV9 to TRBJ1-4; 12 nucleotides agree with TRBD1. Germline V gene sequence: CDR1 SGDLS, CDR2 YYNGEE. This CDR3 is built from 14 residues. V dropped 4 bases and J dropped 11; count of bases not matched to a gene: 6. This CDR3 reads CASSTTGQGAKLFF. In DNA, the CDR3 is TGTGCCAGCAGCACAACGGGACAGGGGGCCAAACTGTTTTTT.

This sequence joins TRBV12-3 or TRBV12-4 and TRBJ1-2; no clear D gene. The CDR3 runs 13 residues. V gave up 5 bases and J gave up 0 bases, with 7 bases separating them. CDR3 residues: CASSPSTNYGYTF. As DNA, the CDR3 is TGTGCCAGCAGTCCCTCTACTAACTATGGCTACACCTTC.

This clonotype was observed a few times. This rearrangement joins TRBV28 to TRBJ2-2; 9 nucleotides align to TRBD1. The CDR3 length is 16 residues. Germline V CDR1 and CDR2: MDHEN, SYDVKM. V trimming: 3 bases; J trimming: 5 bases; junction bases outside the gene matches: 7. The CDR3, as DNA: TGTGCCAGCAGTTTTTCGGACAGGGGACGGACCGGGGAGCTGTTTTTT. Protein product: CASSFSDRGRTGELFF.

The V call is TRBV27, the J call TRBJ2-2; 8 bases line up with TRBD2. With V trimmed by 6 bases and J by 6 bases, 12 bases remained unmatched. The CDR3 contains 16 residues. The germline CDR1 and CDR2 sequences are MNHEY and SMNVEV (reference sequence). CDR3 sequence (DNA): TGTGCCAGCAGAGAAGTAGCGGGACTGGGGGCCGGGGAGCTGTTTTTT. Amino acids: CASREVAGLGAGELFF.

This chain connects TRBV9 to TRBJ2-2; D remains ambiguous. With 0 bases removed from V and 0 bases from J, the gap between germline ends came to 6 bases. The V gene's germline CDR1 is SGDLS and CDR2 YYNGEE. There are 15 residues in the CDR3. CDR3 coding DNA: TGTGCCAGCAGCGTAGACGCCGCGAACACCGGGGAGCTGTTTTTT. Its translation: CASSVDAANTGELFF.

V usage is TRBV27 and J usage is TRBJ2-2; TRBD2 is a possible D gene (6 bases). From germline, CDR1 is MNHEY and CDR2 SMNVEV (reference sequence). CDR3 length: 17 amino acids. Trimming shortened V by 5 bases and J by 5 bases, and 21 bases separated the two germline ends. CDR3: CASSSSIGSGATGELFF. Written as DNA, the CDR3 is TGTGCCAGCAGTAGTAGCATTGGTAGCGGAGCAACCGGGGAGCTGTTTTTT.

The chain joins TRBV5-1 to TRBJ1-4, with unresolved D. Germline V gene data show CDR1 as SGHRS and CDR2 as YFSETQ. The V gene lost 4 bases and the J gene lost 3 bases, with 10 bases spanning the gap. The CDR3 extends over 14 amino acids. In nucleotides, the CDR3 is TGCGCCAGCAGCCCCCTTAGGCCTAATGAAAAACTGTTTTTT. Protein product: CASSPLRPNEKLFF.

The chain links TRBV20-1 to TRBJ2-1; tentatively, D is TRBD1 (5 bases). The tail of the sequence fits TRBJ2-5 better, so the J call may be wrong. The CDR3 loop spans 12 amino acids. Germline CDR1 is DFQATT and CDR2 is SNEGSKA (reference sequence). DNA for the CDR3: TGCAGTGCTAGTTCGGCAGGGTGGACCCAGTACTTC. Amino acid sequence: CSASSAGWTQYF.

CDR3 bases: TGTGCCAGCAGTAGGGTCCCTAAAGATACGCAGTATTTT. Its translation is CASSRVPKDTQYF. This chain connects TRBV6-2 or TRBV6-3 to TRBJ2-3, with D unresolved. V lost 5 bases and J 5 bases, leaving 11 bases between the germline ends. The CDR3 runs 13 residues. CDR1 and CDR2 (germline): MNHEY, SVGEGT.

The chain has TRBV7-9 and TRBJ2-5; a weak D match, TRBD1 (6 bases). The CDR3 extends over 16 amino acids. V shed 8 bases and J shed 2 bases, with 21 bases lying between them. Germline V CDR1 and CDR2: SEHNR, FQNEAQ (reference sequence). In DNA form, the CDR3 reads TGTGCCAGCCGATTTACCCAGGACAGTGATCAAGAGACCCAGTACTTC. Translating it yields CASRFTQDSDQETQYF.

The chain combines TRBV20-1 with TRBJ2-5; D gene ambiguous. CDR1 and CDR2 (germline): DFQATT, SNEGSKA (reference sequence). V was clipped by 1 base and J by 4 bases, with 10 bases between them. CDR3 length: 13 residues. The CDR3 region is CSARAPSSETQYF. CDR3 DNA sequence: TGCAGTGCTAGAGCGCCGAGTTCAGAGACCCAGTACTTC.

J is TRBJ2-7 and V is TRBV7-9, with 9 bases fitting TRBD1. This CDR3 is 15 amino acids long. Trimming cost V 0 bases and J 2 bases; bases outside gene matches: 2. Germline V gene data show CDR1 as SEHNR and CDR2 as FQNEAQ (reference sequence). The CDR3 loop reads CASSLARTGAYEQYF. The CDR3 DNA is TGTGCCAGCAGCTTAGCAAGGACAGGGGCCTACGAGCAGTACTTC.

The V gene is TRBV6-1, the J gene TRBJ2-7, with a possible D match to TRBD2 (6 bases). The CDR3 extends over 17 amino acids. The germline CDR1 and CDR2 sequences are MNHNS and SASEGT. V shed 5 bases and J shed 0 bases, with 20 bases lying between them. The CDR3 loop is CASSPGRGAKSSYEQYF. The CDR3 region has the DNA TGTGCCAGCAGTCCCGGGAGAGGGGCCAAAAGCTCCTACGAGCAGTACTTC.